At least ten counts were recorded for the clone carrying this T cell receptor (beta chain). The target antigen is unknown. This sample is part of a study of neurological immune-mediated disorders. Per germline, CDR1 DFQATT and CDR2 SNEGSKA (reference sequence). The CDR3 contains 14 residues. Trimming took 5 bases from V and 3 from J; bases not matched to a gene: 7. The cDNA came from 5'RACE with 10-nucleotide random UMIs. One entry per CDR3 protein, called by TCRdb with MiXCR from the 5' RACE reads. The sample holds 30,000 to 40,000 distinct CDR3 sequences, around 4% seen once. Study-wide points: TCR-beta repertoires seemed private in all groups, with no expanded CDR3 amino acid sequences shared. Clinical and MRI features did not associate with the cluster found in multiple sclerosis patients. Multiple sclerosis, the disease with the least TCR clonal expansion, fell below healthy controls, whereas HTLV-1-associated myelopathy showed the most.

This sequence originates from a man younger than 40 with multiple sclerosis. This chain connects TRBV20-1 to TRBJ1-5; 7 bases map to TRBD1. Sequencing used PBMCs. The CDR3 DNA sequence: TGCAGTGCTCACATCGGACAGGCCAATCAGCCCCAGCATTTT. Translated, it gives CSAHIGQANQPQHF.